The rows below give T cell receptor beta chains drawn from one sample of a study of blood T cell repertoires in COVID-19. The data were produced by immunoSEQ multiplex PCR, yet TCRdb's version contains in-frame clones alone and is incomplete. The sample lists 200,000 to 250,000 clones, roughly four fifths occurring once. Sequencing was carried out using PBMCs or T cells enriched from blood (not recorded which). All receptors come from a middle-aged man who had recovered from COVID-19. Each CDR3 is given with its conserved first and last residue. Fields, in order: clone size, J gene, D gene, V gene, CDR3 DNA, CDR3 protein. D genes are given only for firm matches. Clone sizes are given selectively: once, few, many, or a class where the clone is expanded.

>NA|TRBJ1-2|NA|TRBV29-1
TGCAGCGTTGGGGGGGAGTACTATGGCTACACCTTC
CSVGGEYYGYTF
>NA|TRBJ1-2|TRBD1|TRBV7-8
TGTGCCAGCACCCATTCAGGGGGAGGTGGCTACACCTTC
CASTHSGGGGYTF
>NA|TRBJ1-2|TRBD1|TRBV10-3
TGTGCCATCAGTGATCGGACAGGGGGTTTTGGCTACACCTTC
CAISDRTGGFGYTF
>NA|TRBJ1-2|NA|TRBV6-5
TGTGCCAGCAGGACTAAGTCATCCTCGGGTAATGGCTACACCTTC
CASRTKSSSGNGYTF
>NA|TRBJ1-1|NA|TRBV5-1
TGCGCCAGCAGCCTCAGGAGCGGAATCTCTGAAGCTTTCTTT
CASSLRSGISEAFF
>NA|TRBJ2-2|NA|TRBV25-1
TGTGCCAGCACGGACAAAAACACCGGGGAGCTGTTTTTT
CASTDKNTGELFF
>NA|TRBJ1-2|NA|TRBV28
TGTGCCAGCATCCAGGGGCAGGGGCGCTATGGCTACACCTTC
CASIQGQGRYGYTF
>once|TRBJ1-2|NA|TRBV9
TGTGCCAGCAGCGGAACCCTCAGTGGTGTTGGCTACACCTTC
CASSGTLSGVGYTF
>NA|TRBJ2-5|TRBD1|TRBV19
TGTGCCAGTAGTCAAGCAATAGACAGGGCACAGACCCAGTACTTC
CASSQAIDRAQTQYF
>few|TRBJ1-2|NA|TRBV7-9
TGTGCCAGCAGCTTAGGGCAGTCTAACTATGGCTACACCTTC
CASSLGQSNYGYTF
>NA|TRBJ1-5|NA|TRBV11-2
TGTGCCAGCAGCTTAGATCGGAATCAGCCCCAGCATTTT
CASSLDRNQPQHF
>few|TRBJ2-7|NA|TRBV5-5
TGTGCCAGCAGCTCTTACAGTCGCCCTTACGAGCAGTACTTC
CASSSYSRPYEQYF
>once|TRBJ1-1|NA|TRBV18
TGTGCCAGCTCTTCTCAGGGTACTGAAGCTTTCTTT
CASSSQGTEAFF
>NA|TRBJ2-7|NA|TRBV19
TGTGCCAGTAGTGAGGGTATCATCGACGAGCAGTACTTC
CASSEGIIDEQYF
>NA|TRBJ1-2|NA|TRBV30
TGTGGCCAGGGCGGGGGAGGTGGCTACACCTTC
CGQGGGGGYTF
>once|TRBJ2-1|TRBD1|TRBV5-4
TGTGCCAGCAGCCCCCGGGACAGAATTTACAATGAGCAGTTCTTC
CASSPRDRIYNEQFF
>few|TRBJ2-1|NA|TRBV18
TGTGCCAGCTCTCGGGACAATGAGCAGTTCTTC
CASSRDNEQFF
>few|TRBJ1-5|TRBD1|TRBV30
TGTGCCTGGAGCTACAGGGGGCTAGGGCAGCCCCAGCATTTT
CAWSYRGLGQPQHF
>NA|TRBJ2-1|NA|TRBV10-3
TGTGCCACCCGGAGTTGGGCCTACAATGAGCAGTTCTTC
CATRSWAYNEQFF
>NA|TRBJ1-5|NA|TRBV27
TGTGCCAGCAGTTTTTCCGGGCAGCCCCAGCATTTT
CASSFSGQPQHF